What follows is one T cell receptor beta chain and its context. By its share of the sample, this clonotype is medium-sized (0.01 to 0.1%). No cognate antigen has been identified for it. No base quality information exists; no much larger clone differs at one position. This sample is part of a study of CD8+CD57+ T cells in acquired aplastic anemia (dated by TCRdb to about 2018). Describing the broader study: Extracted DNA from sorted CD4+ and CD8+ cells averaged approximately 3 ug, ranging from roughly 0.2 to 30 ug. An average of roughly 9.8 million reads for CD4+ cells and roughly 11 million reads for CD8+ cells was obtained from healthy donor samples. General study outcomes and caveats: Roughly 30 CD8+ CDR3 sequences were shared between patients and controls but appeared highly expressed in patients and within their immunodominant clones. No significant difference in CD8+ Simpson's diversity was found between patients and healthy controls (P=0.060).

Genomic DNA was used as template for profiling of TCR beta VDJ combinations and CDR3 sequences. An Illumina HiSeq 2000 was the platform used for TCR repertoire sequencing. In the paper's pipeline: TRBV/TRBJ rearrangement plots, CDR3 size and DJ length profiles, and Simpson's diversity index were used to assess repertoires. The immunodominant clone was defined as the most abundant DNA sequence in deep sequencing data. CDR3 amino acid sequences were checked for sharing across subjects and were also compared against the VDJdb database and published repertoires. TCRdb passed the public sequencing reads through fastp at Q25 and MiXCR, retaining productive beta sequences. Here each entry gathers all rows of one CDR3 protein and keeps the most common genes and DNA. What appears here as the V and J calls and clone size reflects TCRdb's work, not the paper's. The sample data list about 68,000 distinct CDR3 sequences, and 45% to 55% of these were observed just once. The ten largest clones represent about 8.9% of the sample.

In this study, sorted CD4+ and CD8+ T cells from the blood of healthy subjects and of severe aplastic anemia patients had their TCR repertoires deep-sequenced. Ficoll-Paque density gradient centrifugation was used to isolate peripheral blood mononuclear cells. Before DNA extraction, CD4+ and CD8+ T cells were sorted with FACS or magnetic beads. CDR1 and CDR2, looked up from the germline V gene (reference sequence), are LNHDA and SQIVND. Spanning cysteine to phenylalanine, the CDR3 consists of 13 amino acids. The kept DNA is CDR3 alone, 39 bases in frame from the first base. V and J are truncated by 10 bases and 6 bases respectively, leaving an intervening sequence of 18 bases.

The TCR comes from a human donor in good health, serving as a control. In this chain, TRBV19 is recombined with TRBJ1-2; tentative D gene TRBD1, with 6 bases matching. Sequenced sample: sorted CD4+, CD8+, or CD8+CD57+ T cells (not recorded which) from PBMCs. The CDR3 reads CATSGGQIDGYTF. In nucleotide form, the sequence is TGTGCCACCTCCGGGGGGCAAATAGATGGCTACACCTTC.